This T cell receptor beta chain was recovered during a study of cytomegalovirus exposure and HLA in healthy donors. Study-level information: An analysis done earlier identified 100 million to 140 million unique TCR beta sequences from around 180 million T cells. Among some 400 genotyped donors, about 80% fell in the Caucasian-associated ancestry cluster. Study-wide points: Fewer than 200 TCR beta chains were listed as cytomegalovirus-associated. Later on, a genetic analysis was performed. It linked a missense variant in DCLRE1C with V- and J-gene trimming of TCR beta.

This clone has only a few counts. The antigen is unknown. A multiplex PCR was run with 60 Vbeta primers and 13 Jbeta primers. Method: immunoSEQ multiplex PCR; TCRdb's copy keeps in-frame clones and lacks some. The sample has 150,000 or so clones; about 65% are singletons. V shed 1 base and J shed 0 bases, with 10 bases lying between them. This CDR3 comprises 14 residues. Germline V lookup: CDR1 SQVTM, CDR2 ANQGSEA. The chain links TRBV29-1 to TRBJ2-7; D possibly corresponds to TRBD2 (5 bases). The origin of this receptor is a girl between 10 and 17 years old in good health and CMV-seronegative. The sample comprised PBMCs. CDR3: CSVEASGSSYEQYF. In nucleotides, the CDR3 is TGCAGCGTTGAAGCATCGGGGAGCTCCTACGAGCAGTACTTC.